Below, one T cell receptor beta chain is given with its context. This clonotype has just a few counts. This clone's antigen is unknown. No per-base quality is available; no much larger clone lies one base away. The time point label corresponds to: patch test 3, about 24 weeks after DPC sensitization. Read against the paper, the sample's treatment or condition label means: therapeutic diphenylcyclopropenone sensitization with weekly scalp DPC. At each patch-test visit, blood was drawn before the patch test was applied. To be eligible, patients had to be aged 18 to 70, diagnosed with alopecia and judged suitable for DPC therapy, while pregnant patients were excluded. Total RNA was extracted from unfractionated whole blood collected in Tempus Blood RNA tubes. The library was obtained by RACE. TCRdb shows the sequencer as NextSeq 500. During library preparation, unique molecular identifiers were attached to individual cDNA molecules so that TCRs could be counted quantitatively and reproducibly. Each blood RNA sample was used to sequence both TCR alpha and TCR beta chains. As for how the authors treated the data: The median number of TCRs per sample was approximately 93,000, ranging from 23,224 to 690,600. The Decombinator software suite was used to annotate the V, J and CDR3 of the TCR reads. For the PS versus PT1 abundance plots, all samples were subsampled to the same number of TCRs (28,000). TCRs were defined as expanded if absent before sensitization and observed at least eight times at the 2-week time point. TCRdb handled the public reads itself, with Q25 trimming in fastp and clone calling in MiXCR, and kept productive beta chains. Rows merge per CDR3 protein into single entries with the most common DNA and genes. TCRdb's processing, not the authors', yielded these V and J calls. This sample holds about 82,000 distinct CDR3 sequences; under 15% were observed only once. Approximately 5.2% of the sample is in the top ten clones.

This sample was included in a study of human T cells and chemical hapten exposure (dated by TCRdb to the early 2020s). In the study overall: For sensitization, 2% DPC in acetone was applied to an approximately 2 cm by approximately 2 cm area of upper inner arm skin. Alopecia areata with under or over 50% scalp involvement, alopecia totalis and alopecia universalis were represented in the patient cohort, which was mostly female. Blood for TCR sequencing was provided by twenty-nine alopecia patients at one to four time points (pre-sensitization, 2, 6 and 24 weeks). Patients additionally received weekly therapeutic DPC doses to the scalp throughout the roughly 25-week study period. In alopecia patients, the study followed how the peripheral blood TCR repertoire changed in vivo over primary and secondary sensitization to diphenylcyclopropenone (DPC), a hapten. Blood samples were taken from patients before sensitization (week 0) and at 2, 6 and about 24 weeks after DPC sensitization. Patch tests used Finn chambers with 0.01% DPC on the upper back, scored after 6 days by International Contact Dermatitis Research Group standards. The libraries were sequenced as a pool, and the TCR yield per sample differed mostly because of small variations in library volumes within the pool.

Study-level results and caveats: After repeated subsampling, changes were observed in the strength of the expansion versus patch-test correlation and in the threshold at which the correlation became significant. The number of PT1 expanded TCRs positively correlated with patch test score, significant at thresholds 8, 16 and 32 but not 4. Because all patients had alopecia, a presumed autoimmune disease, the immune response of the patients might differ from that of healthy individuals. Compared with pre-sensitization or healthy control sets, expanded TCRs formed significantly more large CDR3 similarity clusters, which is consistent with antigen-driven responses. No change with DPC sensitization was found in the number of TCRs above 1 in 1000 frequency, and no evidence of global repertoire structure alterations was found.

The germline V gene provides CDR1 SQVTM and CDR2 ANQGSEA. Reading from cysteine to phenylalanine, the CDR3 counts 13 amino acids. Here the CDR3 DNA is all that survives: 39 bases in frame from base 1. V has 8 bases trimmed and J has 9 bases trimmed; junction bases matching no gene number 7. Here the chain combines TRBV29-1 and TRBJ2-1; TRBD2 lines up with 13 middle nucleotides. This clonotype originated in a woman in her 50s with alopecia areata. Some clones in this sample may be carry-over from other donors' samples. The sequenced sample was whole blood, obtained in connection with sensitization to the hapten diphenylcyclopropenone (DPC). Here the CDR3 is given as CSSWTSGSGEQFF. The bases read TGCAGCTCCTGGACTAGCGGGAGTGGTGAGCAGTTCTTC.